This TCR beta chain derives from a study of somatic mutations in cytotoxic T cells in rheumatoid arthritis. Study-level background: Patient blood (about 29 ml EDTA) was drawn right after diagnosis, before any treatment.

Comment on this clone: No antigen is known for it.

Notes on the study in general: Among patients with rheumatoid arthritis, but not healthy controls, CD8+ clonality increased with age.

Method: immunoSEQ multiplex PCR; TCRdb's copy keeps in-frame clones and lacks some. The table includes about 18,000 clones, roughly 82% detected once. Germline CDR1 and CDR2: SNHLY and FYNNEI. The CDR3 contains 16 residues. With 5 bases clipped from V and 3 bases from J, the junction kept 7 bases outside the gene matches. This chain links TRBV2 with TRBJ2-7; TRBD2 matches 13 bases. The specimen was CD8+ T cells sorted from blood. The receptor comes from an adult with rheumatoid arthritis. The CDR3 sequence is CASSRTSGSSSYEQYF. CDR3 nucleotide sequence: TGTGCCAGCAGTAGGACTAGCGGGAGTAGTAGCTACGAGCAGTACTTC.